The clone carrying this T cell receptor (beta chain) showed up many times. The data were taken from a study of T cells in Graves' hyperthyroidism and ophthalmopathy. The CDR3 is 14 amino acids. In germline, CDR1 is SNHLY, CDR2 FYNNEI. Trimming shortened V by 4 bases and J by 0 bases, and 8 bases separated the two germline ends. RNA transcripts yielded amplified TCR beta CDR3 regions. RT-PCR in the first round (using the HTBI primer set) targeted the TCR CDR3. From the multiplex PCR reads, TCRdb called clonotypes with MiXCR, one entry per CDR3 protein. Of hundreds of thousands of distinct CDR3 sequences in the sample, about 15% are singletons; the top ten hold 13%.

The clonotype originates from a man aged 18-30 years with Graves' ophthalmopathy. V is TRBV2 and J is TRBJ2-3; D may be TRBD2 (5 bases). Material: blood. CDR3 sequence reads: CASSVTRSTDTQYF. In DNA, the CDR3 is TGTGCCAGCAGTGTCACTAGAAGCACAGATACGCAGTATTTT.